This entry is about one T cell receptor (beta chain). Antigen unknown. This record comes from a study of identical twins. This CDR3 has 13 amino acids. V dropped 10 bases and J dropped 5 bases, with 15 bases sitting between them. Germline V CDR1 and CDR2: MRHNA, SNTAGT. TCRdb analysed the 5' RACE reads with MiXCR anew, one entry per CDR3 protein. The table lists approximately 890,000 distinct CDR3 sequences, 10% to 15% of them singletons. Notes on the study in general: Beta out-of-frame sequences showed weaker excess twin sharing.

The sample also formed part of further work on yellow fever vaccine responses in identical twins.

The chain has TRBV6-4 and TRBJ2-4; D possibly corresponds to TRBD1 (6 bases). Sequenced material: PBMCs. This receptor was taken from a woman between 18 and 30 years old in good health. Written as DNA, the CDR3 is TGTGCCACGTTCAGAGGGACACAAAACATTCAGTACTTC. The encoded protein is CATFRGTQNIQYF.